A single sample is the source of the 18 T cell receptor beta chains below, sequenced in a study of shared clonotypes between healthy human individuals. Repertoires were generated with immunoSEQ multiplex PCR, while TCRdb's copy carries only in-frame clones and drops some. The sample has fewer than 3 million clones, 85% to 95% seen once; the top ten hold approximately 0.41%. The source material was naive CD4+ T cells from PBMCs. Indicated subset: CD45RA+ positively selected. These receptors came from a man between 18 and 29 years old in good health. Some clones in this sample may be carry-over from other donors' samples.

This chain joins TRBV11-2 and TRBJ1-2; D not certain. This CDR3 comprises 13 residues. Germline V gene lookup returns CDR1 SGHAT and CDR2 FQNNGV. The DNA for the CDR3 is TGTCTATCGTCAACGGGGACTAACTATGGCTACACCTTC. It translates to CLSSTGTNYGYTF.

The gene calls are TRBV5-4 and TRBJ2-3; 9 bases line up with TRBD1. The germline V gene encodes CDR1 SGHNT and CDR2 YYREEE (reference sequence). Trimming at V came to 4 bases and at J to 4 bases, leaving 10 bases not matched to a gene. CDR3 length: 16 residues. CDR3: CASSTMPGQGPDTQYF. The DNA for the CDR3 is TGTGCCAGCAGCACAATGCCGGGACAGGGCCCAGATACGCAGTATTTT.

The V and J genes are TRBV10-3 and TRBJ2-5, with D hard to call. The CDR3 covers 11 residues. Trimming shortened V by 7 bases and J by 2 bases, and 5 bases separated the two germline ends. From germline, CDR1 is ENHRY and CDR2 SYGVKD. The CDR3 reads CAIKYQETQYF. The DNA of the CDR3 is TGTGCCATCAAATATCAAGAGACCCAGTACTTC.

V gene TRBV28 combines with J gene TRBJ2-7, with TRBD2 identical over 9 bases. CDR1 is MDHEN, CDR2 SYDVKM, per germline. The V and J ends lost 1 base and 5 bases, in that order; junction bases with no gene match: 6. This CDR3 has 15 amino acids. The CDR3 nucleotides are TGTGCCAGCAGTTTATTCCGGACTAGCGTACACGAGCAGTACTTC. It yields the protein CASSLFRTSVHEQYF. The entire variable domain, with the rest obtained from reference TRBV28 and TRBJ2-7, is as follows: DVKVTQSSRYLVKRTGEKVFLECVQDMDHENMFWYRQDPGLGLRLIYFSYDVKMKEKGDIPEGYSVSREKKERFSLILESASTNQTSMYLCASSLFRTSVHEQYFGPGTRLTVT.

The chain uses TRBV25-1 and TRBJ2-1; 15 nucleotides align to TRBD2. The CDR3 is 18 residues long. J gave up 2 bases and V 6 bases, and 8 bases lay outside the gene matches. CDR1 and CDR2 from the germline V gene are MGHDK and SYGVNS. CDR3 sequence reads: CASRSLGTSGRPYNEQFF. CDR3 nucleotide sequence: TGTGCCAGCAGGAGTCTTGGGACTAGCGGGAGGCCCTACAATGAGCAGTTCTTC.

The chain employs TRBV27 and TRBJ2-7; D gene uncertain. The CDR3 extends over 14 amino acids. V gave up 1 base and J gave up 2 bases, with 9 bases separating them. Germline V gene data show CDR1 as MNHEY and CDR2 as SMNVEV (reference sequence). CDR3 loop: CASSLFKQPYEQYF. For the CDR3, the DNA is TGTGCCAGCAGTTTATTCAAACAGCCCTACGAGCAGTACTTC.

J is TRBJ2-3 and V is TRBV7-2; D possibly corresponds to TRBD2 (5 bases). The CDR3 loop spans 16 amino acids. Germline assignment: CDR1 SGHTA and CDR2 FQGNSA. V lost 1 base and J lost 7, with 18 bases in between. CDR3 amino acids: CASSLVSTSMANTQYF. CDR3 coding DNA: TGTGCCAGCAGCTTAGTGAGCACTAGTATGGCGAATACGCAGTATTTT.

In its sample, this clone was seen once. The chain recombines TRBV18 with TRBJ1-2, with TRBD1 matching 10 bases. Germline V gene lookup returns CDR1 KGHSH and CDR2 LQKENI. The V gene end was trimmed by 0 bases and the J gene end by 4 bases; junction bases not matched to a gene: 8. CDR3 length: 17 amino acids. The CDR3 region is CASSPPRTGGRSYGYTF. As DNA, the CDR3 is TGTGCCAGCTCACCACCGAGGACAGGGGGTCGGAGCTATGGCTACACCTTC. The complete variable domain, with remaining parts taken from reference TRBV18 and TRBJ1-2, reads NAGVMQNPRHLVRRRGQEARLRCSPMKGHSHVYWYRQLPEEGLKFMVYLQKENIIDESGMPKERFSAEFPKEGPSILRIQQVVRGDSAAYFCASSPPRTGGRSYGYTFGSGTRLTVV.

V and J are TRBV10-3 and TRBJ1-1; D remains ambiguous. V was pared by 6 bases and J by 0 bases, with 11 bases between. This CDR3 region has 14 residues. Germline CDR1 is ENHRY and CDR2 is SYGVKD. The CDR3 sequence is CAISTTVMNTEAFF. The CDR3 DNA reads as TGTGCCATCAGCACAACAGTAATGAACACTGAAGCTTTCTTT.

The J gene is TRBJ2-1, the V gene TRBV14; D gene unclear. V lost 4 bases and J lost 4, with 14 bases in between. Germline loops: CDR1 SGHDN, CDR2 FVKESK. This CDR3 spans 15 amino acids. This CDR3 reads CASSPGQWVYNEQFF. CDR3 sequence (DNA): TGTGCCAGCAGCCCCGGGCAGTGGGTATACAATGAGCAGTTCTTC.

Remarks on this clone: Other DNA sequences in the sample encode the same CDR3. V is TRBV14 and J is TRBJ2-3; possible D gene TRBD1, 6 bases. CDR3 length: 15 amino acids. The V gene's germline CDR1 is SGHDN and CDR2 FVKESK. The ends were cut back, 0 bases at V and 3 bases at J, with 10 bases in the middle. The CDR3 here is CASSQEGRGTDTQYF. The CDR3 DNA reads TGTGCCAGCAGCCAAGAAGGCAGGGGAACAGATACGCAGTATTTT.

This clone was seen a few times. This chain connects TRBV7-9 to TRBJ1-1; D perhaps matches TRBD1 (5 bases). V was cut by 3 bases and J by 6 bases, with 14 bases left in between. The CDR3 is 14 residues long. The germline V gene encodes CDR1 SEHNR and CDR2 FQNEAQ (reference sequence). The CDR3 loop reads CASSLRTRGSEAFF. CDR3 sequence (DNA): TGTGCCAGCAGCTTGCGTACGAGGGGATCTGAAGCTTTCTTT. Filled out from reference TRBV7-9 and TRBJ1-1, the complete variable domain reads DTGVSQNPRHKITKRGQNVTFRCDPISEHNRLYWYRQTLGQGPEFLTYFQNEAQLEKSRLLSDRFSAERPKGSFSTLEIQRTEQGDSAMYLCASSLRTRGSEAFFGQGTRLTVV.

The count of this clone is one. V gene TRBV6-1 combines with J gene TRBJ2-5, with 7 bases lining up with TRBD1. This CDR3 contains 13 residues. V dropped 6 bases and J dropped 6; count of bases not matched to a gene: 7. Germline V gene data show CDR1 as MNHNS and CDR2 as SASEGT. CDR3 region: CASRRDSMKTQYF. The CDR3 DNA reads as TGTGCCAGCAGACGGGACAGCATGAAGACCCAGTACTTC.

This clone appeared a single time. The CDR3 protein is CASLPRGGDNYGYTF. The CDR3 coding sequence is TGTGCCAGTCTCCCCCGGGGGGGGGATAACTATGGCTACACCTTC. The chain combines TRBV5-4 with TRBJ1-2; the D gene is possibly TRBD1 (5 bases). V was pared by 8 bases and J by 1 base, with 18 bases between. The length of the CDR3 is 15 residues. CDR1 and CDR2 (germline): SGHNT, YYREEE (reference sequence).

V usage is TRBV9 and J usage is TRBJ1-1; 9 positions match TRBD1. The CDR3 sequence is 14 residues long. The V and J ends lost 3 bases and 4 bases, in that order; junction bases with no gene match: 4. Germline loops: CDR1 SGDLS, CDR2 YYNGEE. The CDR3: CASSALTGGTEAFF. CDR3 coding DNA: TGTGCCAGCAGCGCCTTGACAGGGGGCACTGAAGCTTTCTTT.

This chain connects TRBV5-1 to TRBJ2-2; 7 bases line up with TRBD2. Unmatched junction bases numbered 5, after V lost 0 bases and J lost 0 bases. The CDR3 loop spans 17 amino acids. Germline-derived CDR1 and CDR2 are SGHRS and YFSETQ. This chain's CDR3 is CASSLERGSANTGELFF. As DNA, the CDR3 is TGCGCCAGCAGCTTGGAGCGGGGCTCCGCGAACACCGGGGAGCTGTTTTTT.

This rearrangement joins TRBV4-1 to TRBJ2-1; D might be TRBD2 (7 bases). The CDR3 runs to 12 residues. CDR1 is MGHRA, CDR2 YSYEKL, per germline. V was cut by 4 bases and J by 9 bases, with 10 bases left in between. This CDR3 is CASSLGGREQFF. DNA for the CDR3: TGCGCCAGCAGCCTGGGGGGGCGTGAGCAGTTCTTC.

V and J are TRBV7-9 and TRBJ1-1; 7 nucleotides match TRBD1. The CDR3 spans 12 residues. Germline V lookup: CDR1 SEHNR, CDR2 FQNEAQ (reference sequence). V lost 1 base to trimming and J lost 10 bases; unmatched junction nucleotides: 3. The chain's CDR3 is CASSLEGAVAFF. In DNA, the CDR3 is TGTGCCAGCAGCTTAGAGGGGGCGGTAGCTTTCTTT.